These 13 T cell receptor beta chains originate from one sample sequenced in a study of radiotherapy plus CTLA-4 blockade in lung cancer. Libraries were prepared by immunoSEQ multiplex PCR; TCRdb keeps only in-frame clonotypes and omits some of them. Of over 95,000 clones in the sample, 65% to 75% were seen once. The sequenced sample was peripheral blood, obtained from a patient treated with radiotherapy plus ipilimumab. The receptors were sampled from a human donor with non-small cell lung cancer who had a partial response to radiotherapy plus ipilimumab. Some clones in this sample may be carry-over from other donors' samples.

This rearrangement joins TRBV2 to TRBJ2-1, with TRBD1 identical over 7 bases. The V segment lost 4 bases and the J segment 7 bases; nucleotides outside the gene matches: 10. This CDR3 has 15 residues. Germline V gene lookup returns CDR1 SNHLY and CDR2 FYNNEI. The CDR3 sequence: CASSVQRGRGNEQFF. CDR3 sequence (DNA): TGTGCCAGCAGTGTACAAAGGGGGCGTGGAAATGAGCAGTTCTTC. Full variable domain (outside the CDR3, taken from reference TRBV2 and TRBJ2-1): EPEVTQTPSHQVTQMGQEVILRCVPISNHLYFYWYRQILGQKVEFLVSFYNNEISEKSEIFDDQFSVERPDGSNFTLKIRSTKLEDSAMYFCASSVQRGRGNEQFFGPGTRLTVL.

The J gene is TRBJ1-1, the V gene TRBV18; D is unresolved. The CDR3 has 13 amino acids. CDR1 is KGHSH and CDR2 is LQKENI in the germline V gene. V was pared by 2 bases and J by 6 bases, with 10 bases between. The CDR3 here is CASSPAGYPEAFF. DNA of the CDR3: TGTGCCAGCTCACCAGCGGGCTACCCTGAAGCTTTCTTT.

The CDR3 DNA reads TGTGCCAGCAGTTACGGGACAAATTCACCCCTCCACTTT. Its protein product is CASSYGTNSPLHF. The V and J genes are TRBV6-5 and TRBJ1-6; a possible D gene is TRBD1 (6 bases). This CDR3 comprises 13 residues. Deletions cut 2 bases from V and 7 bases from J, with 6 bases between. Germline V gives CDR1 MNHEY, CDR2 SVGAGI.

This rearrangement joins TRBV18 to TRBJ2-4, with D uncertain. V was trimmed by 0 bases and J by 1 base, leaving 10 bases between them. CDR3 length: 16 residues. CDR1 KGHSH and CDR2 LQKENI come from the germline V gene. CDR3 nucleotides: TGTGCCAGCTCACCACCGTACGGTTCGGCCAAAAACATTCAGTACTTC. As protein: CASSPPYGSAKNIQYF.

The chain recombines TRBV18 with TRBJ1-2, with 7 bases fitting TRBD1. CDR1 and CDR2 from the germline V gene are KGHSH and LQKENI. After removal of 2 bases from V and 5 bases from J, the junction contained 5 bases not matched to a gene. The CDR3 runs 14 residues. CDR3 bases: TGTGCCAGCTCACCAGGGACAGACGTATATGGCTACACCTTC. Translated, it gives CASSPGTDVYGYTF.

V usage is TRBV7-3 and J usage is TRBJ2-1; 7 nucleotides match TRBD1. V trimming: 5 bases; J trimming: 1 base; junction bases outside the gene matches: 5. This CDR3 spans 15 amino acids. From germline, CDR1 is SGHTA and CDR2 FQGTGA. CDR3 in amino acids: CASSERQGSYNEQFF. CDR3 nucleotide sequence: TGTGCCAGCAGCGAAAGACAGGGATCCTACAATGAGCAGTTCTTC.

The chain carries TRBV9 and TRBJ1-2, with 8 bases aligning to TRBD1. Germline V lookup: CDR1 SGDLS, CDR2 YYNGEE. Germline trimming cut 6 bases from V and 5 bases from J; bases unmatched to any gene: 9. The length of the CDR3 is 14 residues. CDR3 protein: CASNQGAGRYGYTF. For the CDR3, the DNA is TGTGCCAGCAACCAGGGGGCGGGGAGATATGGCTACACCTTC.

The chain links TRBV5-6 to TRBJ1-1; D not certain. The CDR3 length is 12 residues. Trimming stripped 0 bases from V and 2 bases from J, with 2 bases between. In germline, CDR1 is SGHDT, CDR2 YYEEEE. The CDR3 is CASSLVNTEAFF. In nucleotides, the CDR3 is TGTGCCAGCAGCTTGGTAAACACTGAAGCTTTCTTT.

V and J are TRBV18 and TRBJ1-6; D unresolved. Trimming left V 0 bases short and J 5 bases short, with 8 bases between. Germline V gene sequence: CDR1 KGHSH, CDR2 LQKENI. This CDR3 spans 15 amino acids. The DNA of the CDR3 is TGTGCCAGCTCACCACCCGGTGCCGATAATTCACCCCTCCACTTT. It is translated as CASSPPGADNSPLHF.

The gene calls are TRBV11-2 and TRBJ2-7; TRBD2 is a possible D gene (7 bases). The CDR3 covers 16 residues. The ends were cut back, 3 bases at V and 1 base at J, with 16 bases in the middle. The germline V gene has CDR1 SGHAT and CDR2 FQNNGV. The CDR3 nucleotides are TGTGCCAGCAGCTTCCAGTTTGCGGGGGCGTCCTACGAGCAGTACTTC. Protein: CASSFQFAGASYEQYF. Full variable domain (outside the CDR3, taken from reference TRBV11-2 and TRBJ2-7): EAGVAQSPRYKIIEKRQSVAFWCNPISGHATLYWYQQILGQGPKLLIQFQNNGVVDDSQLPKDRFSAERLKGVDSTLKIQPAKLEDSAVYLCASSFQFAGASYEQYFGPGTRLTVT.

This clone was counted only a few times. This rearrangement joins TRBV10-2 to TRBJ2-5; 11 bases map to TRBD2. The J call may be incorrect, as the DNA end agrees better with TRBJ2-7. The CDR3 extends over 15 amino acids. Germline CDR1 reads WSHSY; CDR2 reads SAAADI. The CDR3 DNA reads as TGCGCCAGCAGTGAGGCTAGCGGGGGGATTGGCGAGCAGTACTTC. Encoded protein: CASSEASGGIGEQYF.

This clone showed up just a few times. V usage is TRBV6-1 and J usage is TRBJ2-7; the D gene is possibly TRBD2 (5 bases). V was pared by 4 bases and J by 8 bases, with 15 bases between. This CDR3 comprises 13 residues. CDR1 and CDR2 (germline): MNHNS, SASEGT. CDR3 bases: TGTGCCAGCAGTGTTCGTGAGGGCGATCAGCAGTACTTC. Protein sequence: CASSVREGDQQYF.

The rearrangement uses TRBV25-1 and TRBJ1-6; D uncertain. CDR1 and CDR2 (germline): MGHDK, SYGVNS. There are 14 residues in the CDR3. Trimming removed 9 bases at V and 9 bases at J, with 18 bases between. The CDR3 loop is CASTRSGLPSPLHF. The CDR3 DNA is TGTGCCAGTACTAGGTCAGGTCTGCCTTCACCCCTCCACTTT.